The source of this T cell receptor (beta chain) is a study of T cell changes during pregnancy in multiple sclerosis. The assay was immunoSEQ multiplex PCR, and TCRdb's table has in-frame clones only and misses some. Of some 110,000 clones listed, around 90% are singletons. This clone was observed a single time. This receptor was obtained from a female donor with multiple sclerosis, enrolled in a pregnancy study. This specimen was peripheral blood, taken before pregnancy.

CDR3 sequence (DNA): TGTGCCAGCAGCTTAAGGCTAGCGGGGAACAATGAGCAGTTCTTC. It is translated as CASSLRLAGNNEQFF. The chain links TRBV7-3 to TRBJ2-1, with TRBD2 matching over 9 bases. The ends lost 1 base at V and 5 bases at J; junction bases unmatched: 3. The CDR3 contains 15 residues. CDR1 and CDR2 (germline): SGHTA, FQGTGA.